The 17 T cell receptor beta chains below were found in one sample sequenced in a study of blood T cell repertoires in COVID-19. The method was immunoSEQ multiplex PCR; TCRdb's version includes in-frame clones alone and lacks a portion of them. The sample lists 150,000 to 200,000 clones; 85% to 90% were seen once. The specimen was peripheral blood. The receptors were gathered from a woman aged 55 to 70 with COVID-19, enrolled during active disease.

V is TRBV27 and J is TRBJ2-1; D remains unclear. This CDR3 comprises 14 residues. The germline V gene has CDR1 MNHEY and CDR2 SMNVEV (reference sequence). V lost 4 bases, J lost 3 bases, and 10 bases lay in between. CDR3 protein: CASSWLRNYNEQFF. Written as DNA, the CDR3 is TGTGCCAGCAGTTGGTTGAGAAACTACAATGAGCAGTTCTTC.

CDR3 residues: CASSFDRVSTEAFF. As DNA, the CDR3 is TGTGCCAGCAGCTTCGACAGGGTGAGCACTGAAGCTTTCTTT. The chain recombines TRBV7-8 with TRBJ1-1; 7 bases agree with TRBD1. Trimming cost V 3 bases and J 4 bases; bases outside gene matches: 5. Germline CDR1 reads SGHVS; CDR2 reads FQNEAQ. This CDR3 region has 14 residues.

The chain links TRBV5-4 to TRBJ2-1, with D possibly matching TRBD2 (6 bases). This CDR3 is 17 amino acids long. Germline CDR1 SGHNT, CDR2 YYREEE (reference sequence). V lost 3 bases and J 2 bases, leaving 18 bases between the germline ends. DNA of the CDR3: TGTGCCAGCAGCTCCGAACCCGCTTCGGGAGCCTACAATGAGCAGTTCTTC. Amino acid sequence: CASSSEPASGAYNEQFF.

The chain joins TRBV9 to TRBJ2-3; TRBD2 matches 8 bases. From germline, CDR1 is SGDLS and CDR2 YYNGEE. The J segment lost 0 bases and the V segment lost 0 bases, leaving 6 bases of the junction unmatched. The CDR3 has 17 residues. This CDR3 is CASSVEASGRSTDTQYF. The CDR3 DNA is TGTGCCAGCAGCGTAGAGGCTAGCGGGCGGAGCACAGATACGCAGTATTTT.

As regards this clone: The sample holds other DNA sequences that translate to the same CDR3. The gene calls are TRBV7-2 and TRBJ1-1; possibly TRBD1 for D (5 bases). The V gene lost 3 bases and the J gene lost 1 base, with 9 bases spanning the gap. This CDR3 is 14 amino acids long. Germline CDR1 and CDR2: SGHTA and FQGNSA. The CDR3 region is CASSLGQGNTEAFF. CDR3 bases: TGTGCCAGCAGCTTGGGGCAGGGGAACACTGAAGCTTTCTTT.

The CDR3 loop reads CASDWRQGNSPLHF. In DNA, the CDR3 is TGTGCCAGCGACTGGAGACAGGGTAATTCACCCCTCCACTTT. The chain is built from TRBV13 and TRBJ1-6; 7 nucleotides align to TRBD1. Trimming cost V 8 bases and J 6 bases; bases outside gene matches: 7. Germline assignment: CDR1 PRHDT and CDR2 FYEKMQ (reference sequence). This CDR3 comprises 14 residues.

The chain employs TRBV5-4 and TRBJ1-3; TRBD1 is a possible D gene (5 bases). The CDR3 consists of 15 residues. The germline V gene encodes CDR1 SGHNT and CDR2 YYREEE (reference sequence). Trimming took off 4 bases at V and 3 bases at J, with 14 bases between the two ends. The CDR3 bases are TGTGCCAGCAGCCGGGTAGGGGATGATGGAAACACCATATATTTT. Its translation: CASSRVGDDGNTIYF.

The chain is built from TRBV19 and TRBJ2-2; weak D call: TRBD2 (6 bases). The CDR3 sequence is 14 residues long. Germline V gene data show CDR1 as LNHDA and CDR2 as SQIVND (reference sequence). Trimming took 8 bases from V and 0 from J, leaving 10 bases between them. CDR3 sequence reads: CASGGTTNTGELFF. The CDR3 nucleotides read TGTGCCAGTGGGGGGACCACGAACACCGGGGAGCTGTTTTTT.

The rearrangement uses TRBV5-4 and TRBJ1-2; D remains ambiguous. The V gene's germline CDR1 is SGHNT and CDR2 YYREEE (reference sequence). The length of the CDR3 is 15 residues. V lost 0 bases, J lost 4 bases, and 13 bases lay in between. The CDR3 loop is CASSLVGPGGYGYTF. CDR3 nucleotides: TGTGCCAGCAGCTTGGTCGGACCAGGAGGCTATGGCTACACCTTC.

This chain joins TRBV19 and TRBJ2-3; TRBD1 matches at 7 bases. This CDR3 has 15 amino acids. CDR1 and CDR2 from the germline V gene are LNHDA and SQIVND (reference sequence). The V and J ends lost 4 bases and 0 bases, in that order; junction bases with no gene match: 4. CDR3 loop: CASSTYRGSTDTQYF. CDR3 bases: TGTGCCAGTAGTACATACAGGGGTAGCACAGATACGCAGTATTTT.

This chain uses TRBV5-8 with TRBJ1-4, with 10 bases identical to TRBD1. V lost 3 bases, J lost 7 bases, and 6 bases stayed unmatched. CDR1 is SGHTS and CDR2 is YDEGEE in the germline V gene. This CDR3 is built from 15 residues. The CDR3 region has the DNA TGTGCCAGCAGCTGGGGGACAGGGGCCGGTGAAAAACTGTTTTTT. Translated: CASSWGTGAGEKLFF.

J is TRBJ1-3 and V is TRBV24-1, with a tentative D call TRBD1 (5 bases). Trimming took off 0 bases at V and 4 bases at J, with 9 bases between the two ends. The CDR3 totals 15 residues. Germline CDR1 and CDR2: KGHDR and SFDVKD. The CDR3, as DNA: TGTGCCACCAGTGATTTGCGGGGGTTCGGAAACACCATATATTTT. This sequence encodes CATSDLRGFGNTIYF.

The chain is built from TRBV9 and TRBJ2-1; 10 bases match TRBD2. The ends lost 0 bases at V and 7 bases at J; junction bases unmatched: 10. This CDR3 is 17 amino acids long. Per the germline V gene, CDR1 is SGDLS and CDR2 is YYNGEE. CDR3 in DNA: TGTGCCAGCAGCGTAGTCAGTAGCGGGAGGTTTGGGAATGAGCAGTTCTTC. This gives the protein CASSVVSSGRFGNEQFF. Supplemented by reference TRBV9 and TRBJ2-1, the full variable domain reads DSGVTQTPKHLITATGQRVTLRCSPRSGDLSVYWYQQSLDQGLQFLIQYYNGEERAKGNILERFSAQQFPDLHSELNLSSLELGDSALYFCASSVVSSGRFGNEQFFGPGTRLTVL.

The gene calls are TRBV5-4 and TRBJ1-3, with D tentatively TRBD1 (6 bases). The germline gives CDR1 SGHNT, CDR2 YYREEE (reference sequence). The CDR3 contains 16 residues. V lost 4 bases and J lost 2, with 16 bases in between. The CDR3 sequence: CASSHRRGRTGNTIYF. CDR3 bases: TGTGCCAGCAGCCACCGCAGGGGAAGGACTGGAAACACCATATATTTT.

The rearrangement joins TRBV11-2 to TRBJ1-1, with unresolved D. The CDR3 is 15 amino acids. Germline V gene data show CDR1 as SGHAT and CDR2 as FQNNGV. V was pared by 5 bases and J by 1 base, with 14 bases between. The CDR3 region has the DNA TGTGCCAGCAGCCGCTTGGAGGTACCGAACACTGAAGCTTTCTTT. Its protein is CASSRLEVPNTEAFF.

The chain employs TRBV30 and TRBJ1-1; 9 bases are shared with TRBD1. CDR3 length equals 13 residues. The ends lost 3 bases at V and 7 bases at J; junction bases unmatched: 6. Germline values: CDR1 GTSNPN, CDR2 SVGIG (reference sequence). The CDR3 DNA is TGTGCCTGGAGCGGACAGGGGAGGGATGAAGCTTTCTTT. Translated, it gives CAWSGQGRDEAFF.

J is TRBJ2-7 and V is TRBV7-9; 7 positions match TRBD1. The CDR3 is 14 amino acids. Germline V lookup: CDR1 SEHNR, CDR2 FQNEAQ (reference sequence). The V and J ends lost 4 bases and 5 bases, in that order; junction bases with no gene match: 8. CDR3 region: CASSSTGRSHEQYF. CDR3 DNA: TGTGCCAGCAGCTCGACAGGGCGATCCCACGAGCAGTACTTC. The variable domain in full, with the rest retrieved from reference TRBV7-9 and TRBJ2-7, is DTGVSQNPRHKITKRGQNVTFRCDPISEHNRLYWYRQTLGQGPEFLTYFQNEAQLEKSRLLSDRFSAERPKGSFSTLEIQRTEQGDSAMYLCASSSTGRSHEQYFGPGTRLTVT.